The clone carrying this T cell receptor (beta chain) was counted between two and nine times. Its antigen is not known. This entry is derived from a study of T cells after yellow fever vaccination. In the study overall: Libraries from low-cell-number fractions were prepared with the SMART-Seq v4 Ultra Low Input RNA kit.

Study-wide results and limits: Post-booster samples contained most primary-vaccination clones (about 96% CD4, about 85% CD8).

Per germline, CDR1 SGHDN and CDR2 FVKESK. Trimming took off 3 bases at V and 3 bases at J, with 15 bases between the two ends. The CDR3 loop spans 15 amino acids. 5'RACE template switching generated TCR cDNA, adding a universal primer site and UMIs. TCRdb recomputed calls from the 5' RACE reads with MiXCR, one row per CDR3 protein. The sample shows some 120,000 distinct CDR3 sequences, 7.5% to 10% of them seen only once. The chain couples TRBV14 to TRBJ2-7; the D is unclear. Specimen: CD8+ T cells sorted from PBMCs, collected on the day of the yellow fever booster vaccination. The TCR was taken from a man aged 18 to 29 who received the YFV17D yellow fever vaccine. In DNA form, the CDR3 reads TGTGCCAGCAGCCATAAACCGAGGACCCTCTACGAGCAGTACTTC. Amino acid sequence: CASSHKPRTLYEQYF.